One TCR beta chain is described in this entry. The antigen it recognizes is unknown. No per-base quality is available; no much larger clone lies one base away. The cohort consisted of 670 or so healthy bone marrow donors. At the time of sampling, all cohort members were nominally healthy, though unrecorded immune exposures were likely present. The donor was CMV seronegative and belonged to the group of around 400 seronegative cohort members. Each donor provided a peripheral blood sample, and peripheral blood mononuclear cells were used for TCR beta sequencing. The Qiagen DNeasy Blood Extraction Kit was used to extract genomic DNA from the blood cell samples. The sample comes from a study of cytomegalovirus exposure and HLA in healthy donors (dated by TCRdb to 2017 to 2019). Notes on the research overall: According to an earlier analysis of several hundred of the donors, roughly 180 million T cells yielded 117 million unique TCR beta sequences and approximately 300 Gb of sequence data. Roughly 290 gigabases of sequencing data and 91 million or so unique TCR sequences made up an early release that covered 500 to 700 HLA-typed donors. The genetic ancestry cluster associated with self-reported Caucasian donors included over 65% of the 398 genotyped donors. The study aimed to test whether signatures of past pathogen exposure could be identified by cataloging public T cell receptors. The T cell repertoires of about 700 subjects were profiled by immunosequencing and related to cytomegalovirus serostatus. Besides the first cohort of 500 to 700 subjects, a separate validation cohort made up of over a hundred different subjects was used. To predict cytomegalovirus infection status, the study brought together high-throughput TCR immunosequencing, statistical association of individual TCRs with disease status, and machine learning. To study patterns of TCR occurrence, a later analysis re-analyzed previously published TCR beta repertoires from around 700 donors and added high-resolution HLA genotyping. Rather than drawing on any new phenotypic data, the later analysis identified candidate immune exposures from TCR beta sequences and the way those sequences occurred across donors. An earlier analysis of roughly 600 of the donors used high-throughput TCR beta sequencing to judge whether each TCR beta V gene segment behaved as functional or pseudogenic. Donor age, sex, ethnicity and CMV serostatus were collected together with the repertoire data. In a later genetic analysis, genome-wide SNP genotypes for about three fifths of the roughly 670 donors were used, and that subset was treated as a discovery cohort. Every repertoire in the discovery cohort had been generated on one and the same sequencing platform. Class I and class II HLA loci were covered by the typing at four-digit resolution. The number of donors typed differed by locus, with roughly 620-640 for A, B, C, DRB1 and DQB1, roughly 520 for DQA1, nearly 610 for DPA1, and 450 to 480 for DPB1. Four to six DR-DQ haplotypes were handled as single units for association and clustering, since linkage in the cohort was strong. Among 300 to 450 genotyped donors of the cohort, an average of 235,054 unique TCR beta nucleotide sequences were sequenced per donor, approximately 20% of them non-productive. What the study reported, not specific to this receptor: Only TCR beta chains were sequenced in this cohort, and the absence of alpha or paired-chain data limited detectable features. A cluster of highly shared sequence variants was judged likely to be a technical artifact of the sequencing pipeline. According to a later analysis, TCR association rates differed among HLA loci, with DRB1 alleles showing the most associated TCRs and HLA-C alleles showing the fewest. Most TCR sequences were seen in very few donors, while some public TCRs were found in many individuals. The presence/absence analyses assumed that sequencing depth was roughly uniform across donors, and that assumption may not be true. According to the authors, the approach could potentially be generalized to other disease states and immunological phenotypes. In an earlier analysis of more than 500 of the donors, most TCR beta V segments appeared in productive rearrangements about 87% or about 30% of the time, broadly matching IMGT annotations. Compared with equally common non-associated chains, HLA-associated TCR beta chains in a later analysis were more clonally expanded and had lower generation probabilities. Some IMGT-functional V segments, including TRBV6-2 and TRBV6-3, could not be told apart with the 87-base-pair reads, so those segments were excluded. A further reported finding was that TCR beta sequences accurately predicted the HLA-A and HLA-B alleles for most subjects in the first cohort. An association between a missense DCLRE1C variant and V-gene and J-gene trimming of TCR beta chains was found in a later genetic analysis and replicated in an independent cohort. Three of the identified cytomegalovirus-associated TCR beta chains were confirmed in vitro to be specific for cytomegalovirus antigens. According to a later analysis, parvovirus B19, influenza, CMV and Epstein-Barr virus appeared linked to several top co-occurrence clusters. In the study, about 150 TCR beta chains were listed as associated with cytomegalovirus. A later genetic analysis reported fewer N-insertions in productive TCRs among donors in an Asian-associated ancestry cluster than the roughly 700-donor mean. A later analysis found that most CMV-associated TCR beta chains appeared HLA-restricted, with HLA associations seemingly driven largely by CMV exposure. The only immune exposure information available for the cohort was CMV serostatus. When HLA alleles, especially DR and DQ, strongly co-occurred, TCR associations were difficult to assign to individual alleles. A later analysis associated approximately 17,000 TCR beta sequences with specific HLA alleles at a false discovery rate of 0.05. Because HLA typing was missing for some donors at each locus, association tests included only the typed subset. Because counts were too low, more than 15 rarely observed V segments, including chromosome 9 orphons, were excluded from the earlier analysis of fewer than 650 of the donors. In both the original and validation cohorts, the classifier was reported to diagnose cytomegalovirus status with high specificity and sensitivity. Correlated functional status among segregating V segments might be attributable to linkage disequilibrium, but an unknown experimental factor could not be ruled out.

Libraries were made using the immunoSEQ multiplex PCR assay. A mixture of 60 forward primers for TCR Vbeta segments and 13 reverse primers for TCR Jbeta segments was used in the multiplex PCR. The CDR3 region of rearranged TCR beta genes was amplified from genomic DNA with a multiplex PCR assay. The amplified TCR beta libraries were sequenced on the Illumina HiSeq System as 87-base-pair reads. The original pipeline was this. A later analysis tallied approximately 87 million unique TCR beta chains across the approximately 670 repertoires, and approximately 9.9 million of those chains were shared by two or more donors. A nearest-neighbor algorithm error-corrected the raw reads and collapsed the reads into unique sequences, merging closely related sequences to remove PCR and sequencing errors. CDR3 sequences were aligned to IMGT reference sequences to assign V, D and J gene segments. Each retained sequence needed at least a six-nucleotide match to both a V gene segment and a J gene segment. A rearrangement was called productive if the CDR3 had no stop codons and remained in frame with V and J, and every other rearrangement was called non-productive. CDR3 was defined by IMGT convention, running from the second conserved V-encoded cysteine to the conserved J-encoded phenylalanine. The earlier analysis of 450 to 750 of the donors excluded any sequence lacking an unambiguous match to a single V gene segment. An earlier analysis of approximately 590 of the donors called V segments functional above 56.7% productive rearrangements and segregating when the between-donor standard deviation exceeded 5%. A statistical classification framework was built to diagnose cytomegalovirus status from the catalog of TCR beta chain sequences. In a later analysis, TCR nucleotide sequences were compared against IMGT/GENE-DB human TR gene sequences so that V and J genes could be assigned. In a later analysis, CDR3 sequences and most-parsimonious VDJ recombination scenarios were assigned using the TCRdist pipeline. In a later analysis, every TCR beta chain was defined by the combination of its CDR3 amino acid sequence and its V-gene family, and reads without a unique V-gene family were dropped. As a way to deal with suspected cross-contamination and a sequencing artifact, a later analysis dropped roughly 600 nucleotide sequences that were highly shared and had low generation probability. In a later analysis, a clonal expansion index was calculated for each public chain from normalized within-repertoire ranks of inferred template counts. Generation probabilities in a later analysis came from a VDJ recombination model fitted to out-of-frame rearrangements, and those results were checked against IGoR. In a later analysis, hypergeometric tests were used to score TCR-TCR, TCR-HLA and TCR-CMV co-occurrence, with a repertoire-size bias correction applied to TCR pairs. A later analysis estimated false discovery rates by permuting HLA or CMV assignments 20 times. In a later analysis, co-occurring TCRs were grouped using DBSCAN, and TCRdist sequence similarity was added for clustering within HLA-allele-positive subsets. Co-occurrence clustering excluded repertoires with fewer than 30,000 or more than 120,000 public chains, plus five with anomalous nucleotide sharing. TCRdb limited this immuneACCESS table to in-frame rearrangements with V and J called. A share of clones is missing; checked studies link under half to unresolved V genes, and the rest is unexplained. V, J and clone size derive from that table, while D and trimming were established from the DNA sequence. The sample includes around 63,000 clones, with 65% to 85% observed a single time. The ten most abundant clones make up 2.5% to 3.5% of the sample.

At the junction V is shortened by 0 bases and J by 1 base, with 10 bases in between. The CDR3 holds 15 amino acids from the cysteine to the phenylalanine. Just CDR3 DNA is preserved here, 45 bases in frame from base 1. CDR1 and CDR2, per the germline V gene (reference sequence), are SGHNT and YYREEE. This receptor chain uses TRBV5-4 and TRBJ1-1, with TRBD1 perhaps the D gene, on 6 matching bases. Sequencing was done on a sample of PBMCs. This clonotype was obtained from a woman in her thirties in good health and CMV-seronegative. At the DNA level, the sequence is TGTGCCAGCAGCTTGGGCAGGGGACGGAACACTGAAGCTTTCTTT. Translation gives CASSLGRGRNTEAFF.